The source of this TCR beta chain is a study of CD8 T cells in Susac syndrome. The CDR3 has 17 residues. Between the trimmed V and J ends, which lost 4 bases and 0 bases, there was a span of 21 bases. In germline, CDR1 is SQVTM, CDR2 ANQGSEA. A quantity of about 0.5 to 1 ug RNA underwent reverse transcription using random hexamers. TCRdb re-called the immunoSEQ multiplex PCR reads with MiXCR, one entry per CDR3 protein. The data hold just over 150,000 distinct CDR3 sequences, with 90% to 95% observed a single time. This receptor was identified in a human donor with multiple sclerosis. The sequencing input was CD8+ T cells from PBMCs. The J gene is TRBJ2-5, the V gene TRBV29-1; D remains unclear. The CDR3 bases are TGCAGCGTTGGCTTGGGTCGGCTCAAGAGAGACCAAGAGACCCAGTACTTC. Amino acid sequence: CSVGLGRLKRDQETQYF.